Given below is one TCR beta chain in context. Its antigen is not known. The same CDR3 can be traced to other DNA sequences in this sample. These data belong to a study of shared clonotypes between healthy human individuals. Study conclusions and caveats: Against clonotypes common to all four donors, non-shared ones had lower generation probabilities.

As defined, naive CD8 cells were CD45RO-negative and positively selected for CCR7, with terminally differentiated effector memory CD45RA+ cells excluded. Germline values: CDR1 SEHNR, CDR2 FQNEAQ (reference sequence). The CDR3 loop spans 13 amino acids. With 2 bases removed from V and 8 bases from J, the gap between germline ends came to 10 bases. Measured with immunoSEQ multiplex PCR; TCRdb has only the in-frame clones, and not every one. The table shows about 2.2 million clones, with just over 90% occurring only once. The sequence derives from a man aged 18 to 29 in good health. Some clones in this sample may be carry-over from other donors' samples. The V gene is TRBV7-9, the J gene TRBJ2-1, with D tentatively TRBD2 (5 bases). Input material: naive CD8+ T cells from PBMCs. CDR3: CASSLTPGDEQFF. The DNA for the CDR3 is TGTGCCAGCAGCTTAACCCCCGGGGATGAGCAGTTCTTC. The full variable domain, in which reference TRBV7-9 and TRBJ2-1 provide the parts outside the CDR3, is DTGVSQNPRHKITKRGQNVTFRCDPISEHNRLYWYRQTLGQGPEFLTYFQNEAQLEKSRLLSDRFSAERPKGSFSTLEIQRTEQGDSAMYLCASSLTPGDEQFFGPGTRLTVL.